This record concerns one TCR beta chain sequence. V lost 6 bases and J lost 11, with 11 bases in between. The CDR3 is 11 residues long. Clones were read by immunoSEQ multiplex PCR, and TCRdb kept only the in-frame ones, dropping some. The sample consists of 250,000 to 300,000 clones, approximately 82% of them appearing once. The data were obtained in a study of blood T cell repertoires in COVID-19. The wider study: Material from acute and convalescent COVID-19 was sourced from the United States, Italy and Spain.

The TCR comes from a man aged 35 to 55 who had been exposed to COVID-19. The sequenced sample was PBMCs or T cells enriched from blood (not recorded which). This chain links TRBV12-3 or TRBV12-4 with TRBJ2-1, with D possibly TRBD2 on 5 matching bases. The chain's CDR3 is CASRLAGQQFF. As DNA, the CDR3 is TGTGCCAGCAGGCTGGCGGGCCAGCAGTTCTTC.